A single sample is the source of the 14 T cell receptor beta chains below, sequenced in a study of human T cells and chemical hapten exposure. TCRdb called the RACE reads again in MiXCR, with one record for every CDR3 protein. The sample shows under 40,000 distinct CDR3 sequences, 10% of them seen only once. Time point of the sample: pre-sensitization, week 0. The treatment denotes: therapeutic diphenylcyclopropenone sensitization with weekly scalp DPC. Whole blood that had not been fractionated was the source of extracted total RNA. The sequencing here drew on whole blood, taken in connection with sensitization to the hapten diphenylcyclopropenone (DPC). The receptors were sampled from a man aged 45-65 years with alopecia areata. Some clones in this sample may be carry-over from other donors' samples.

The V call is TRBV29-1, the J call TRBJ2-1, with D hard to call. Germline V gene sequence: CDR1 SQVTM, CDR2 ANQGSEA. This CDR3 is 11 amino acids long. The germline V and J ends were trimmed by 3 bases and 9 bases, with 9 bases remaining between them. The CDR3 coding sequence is TGCAGCGTTGATGTTCGTACTGAGCAGTTCTTC. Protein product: CSVDVRTEQFF.

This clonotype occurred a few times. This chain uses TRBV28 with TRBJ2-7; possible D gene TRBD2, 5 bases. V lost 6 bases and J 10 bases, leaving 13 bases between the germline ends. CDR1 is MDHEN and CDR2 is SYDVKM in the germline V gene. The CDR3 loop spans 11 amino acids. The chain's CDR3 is CASSTSGYQYF. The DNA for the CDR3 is TGTGCCAGCAGCACATCGGGATACCAGTACTTC.

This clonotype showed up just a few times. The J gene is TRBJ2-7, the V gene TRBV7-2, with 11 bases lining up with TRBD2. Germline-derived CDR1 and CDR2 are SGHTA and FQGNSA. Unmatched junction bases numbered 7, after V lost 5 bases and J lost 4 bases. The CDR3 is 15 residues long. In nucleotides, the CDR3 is TGTGCCAGCAGCGTAACTAGCGGGAGTACGTACGAGCAGTACTTC. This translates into CASSVTSGSTYEQYF.

The DNA of the CDR3 is TGCAGCGCCACTCGCCGGGACAGGGGCGATGGCTACACCTTC. Its protein is CSATRRDRGDGYTF. The genes are TRBV29-1 and TRBJ1-2; 10 bases line up with TRBD1. This CDR3 has 14 residues. Germline values: CDR1 SQVTM, CDR2 ANQGSEA. The V gene end was trimmed by 7 bases and the J gene end by 6 bases; junction bases not matched to a gene: 11.

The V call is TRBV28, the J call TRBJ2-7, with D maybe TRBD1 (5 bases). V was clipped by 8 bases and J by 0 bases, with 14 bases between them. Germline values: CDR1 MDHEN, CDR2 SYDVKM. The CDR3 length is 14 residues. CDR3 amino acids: CASVRGSFSYEQYF. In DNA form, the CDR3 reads TGTGCCAGCGTAAGGGGTTCTTTCTCCTACGAGCAGTACTTC.

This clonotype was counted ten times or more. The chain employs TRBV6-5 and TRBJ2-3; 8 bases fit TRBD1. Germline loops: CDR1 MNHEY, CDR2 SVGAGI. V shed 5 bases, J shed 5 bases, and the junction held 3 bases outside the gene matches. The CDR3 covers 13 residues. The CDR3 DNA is TGTGCCAGCAGTACAGGGGGTGTAGATACGCAGTATTTT. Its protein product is CASSTGGVDTQYF.

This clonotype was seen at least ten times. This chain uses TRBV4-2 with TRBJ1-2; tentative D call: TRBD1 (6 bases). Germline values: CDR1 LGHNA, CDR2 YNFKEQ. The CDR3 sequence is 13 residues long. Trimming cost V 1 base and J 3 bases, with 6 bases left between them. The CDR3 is CASSQGQDYGYTF. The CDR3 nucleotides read TGTGCCAGCAGCCAAGGACAGGACTATGGCTACACCTTC.

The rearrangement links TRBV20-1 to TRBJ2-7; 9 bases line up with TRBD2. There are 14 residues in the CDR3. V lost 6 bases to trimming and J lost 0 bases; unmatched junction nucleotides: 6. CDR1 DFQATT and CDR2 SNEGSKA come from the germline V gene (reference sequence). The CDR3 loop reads CSATRTSDSYEQYF. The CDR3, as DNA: TGCAGTGCCACGCGGACTAGCGACTCCTACGAGCAGTACTTC.

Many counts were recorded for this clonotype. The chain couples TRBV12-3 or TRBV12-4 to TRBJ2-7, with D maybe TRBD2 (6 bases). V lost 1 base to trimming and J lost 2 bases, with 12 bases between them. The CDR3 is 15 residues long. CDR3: CASSLVGLSPYEQYF. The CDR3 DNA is TGTGCCAGCAGTTTAGTGGGACTTTCTCCCTACGAGCAGTACTTC.

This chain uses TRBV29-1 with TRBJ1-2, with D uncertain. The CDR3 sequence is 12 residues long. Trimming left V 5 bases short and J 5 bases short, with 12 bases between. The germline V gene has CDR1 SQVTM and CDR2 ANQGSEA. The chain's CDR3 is CSVFSDYYGYTF. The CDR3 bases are TGCAGCGTTTTCTCAGATTATTATGGCTACACCTTC.

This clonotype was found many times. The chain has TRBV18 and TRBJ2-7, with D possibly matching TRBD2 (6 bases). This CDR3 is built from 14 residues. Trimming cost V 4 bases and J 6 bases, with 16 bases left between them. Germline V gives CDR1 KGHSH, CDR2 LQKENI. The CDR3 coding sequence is TGTGCCAGCTCACTTGGGGACTTATCGTCCGAGCAGTACTTC. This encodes CASSLGDLSSEQYF.

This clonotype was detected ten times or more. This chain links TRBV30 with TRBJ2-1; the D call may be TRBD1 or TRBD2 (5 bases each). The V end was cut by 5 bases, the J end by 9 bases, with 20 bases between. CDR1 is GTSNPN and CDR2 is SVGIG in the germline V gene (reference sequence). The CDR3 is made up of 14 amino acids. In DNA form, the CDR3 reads TGTGCCTGGCAAGTGCACACCTCCGGGGCTGAGCAGTTCTTC. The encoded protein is CAWQVHTSGAEQFF.

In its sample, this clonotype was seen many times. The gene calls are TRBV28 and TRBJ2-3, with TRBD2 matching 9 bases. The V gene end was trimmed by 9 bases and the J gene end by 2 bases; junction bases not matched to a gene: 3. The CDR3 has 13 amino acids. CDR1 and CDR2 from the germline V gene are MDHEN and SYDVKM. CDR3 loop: CARGLAVTDTQYF. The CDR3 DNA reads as TGTGCCAGGGGACTAGCCGTCACAGATACGCAGTATTTT.

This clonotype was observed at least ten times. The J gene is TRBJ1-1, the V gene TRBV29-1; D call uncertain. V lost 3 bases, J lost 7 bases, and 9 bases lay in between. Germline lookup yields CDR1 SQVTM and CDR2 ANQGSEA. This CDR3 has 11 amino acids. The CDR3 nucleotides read TGCAGCGTTGAGGAGCAAATTGAAGCTTTCTTT. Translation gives CSVEEQIEAFF.